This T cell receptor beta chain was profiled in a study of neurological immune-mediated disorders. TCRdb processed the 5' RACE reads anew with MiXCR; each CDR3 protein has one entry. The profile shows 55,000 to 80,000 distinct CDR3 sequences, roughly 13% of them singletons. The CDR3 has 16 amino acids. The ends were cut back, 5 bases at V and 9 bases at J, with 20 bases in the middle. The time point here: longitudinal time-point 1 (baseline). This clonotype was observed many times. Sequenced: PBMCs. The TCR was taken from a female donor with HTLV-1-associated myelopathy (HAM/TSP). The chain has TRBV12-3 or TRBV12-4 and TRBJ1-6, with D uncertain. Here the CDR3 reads CASSREDIPRASPLHF. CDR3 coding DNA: TGTGCCAGCAGTCGGGAAGACATTCCACGAGCTTCACCCCTCCACTTT.